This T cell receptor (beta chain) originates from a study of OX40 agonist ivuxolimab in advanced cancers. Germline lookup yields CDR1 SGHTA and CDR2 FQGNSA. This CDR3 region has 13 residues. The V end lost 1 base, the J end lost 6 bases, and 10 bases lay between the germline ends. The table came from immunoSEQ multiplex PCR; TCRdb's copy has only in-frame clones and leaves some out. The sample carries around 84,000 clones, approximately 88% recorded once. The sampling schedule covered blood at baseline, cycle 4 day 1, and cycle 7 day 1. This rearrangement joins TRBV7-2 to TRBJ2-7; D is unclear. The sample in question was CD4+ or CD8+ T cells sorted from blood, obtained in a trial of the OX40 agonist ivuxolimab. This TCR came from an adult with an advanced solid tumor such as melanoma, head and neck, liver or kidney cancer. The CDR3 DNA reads TGTGCCAGCAGCTTAGTAGGGTTGAGCGAGCAGTACTTC. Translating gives CASSLVGLSEQYF.